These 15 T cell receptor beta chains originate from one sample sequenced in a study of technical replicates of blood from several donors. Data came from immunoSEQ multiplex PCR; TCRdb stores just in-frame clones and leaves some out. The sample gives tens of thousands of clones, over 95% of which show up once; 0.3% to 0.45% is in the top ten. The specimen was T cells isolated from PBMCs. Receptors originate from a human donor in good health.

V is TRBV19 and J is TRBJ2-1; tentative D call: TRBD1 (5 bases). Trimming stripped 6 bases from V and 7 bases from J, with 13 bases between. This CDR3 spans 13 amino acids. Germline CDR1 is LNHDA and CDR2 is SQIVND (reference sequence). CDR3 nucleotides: TGTGCCAGTAGCACCTCGACAGAAAATGAGCAGTTCTTC. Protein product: CASSTSTENEQFF.

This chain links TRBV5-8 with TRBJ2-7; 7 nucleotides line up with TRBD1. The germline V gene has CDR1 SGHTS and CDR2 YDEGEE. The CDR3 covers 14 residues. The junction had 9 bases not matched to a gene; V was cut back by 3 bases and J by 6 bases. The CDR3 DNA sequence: TGTGCCAGCAGCTACAGGGGACGGGTCGCCGAGCAGTACTTC. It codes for CASSYRGRVAEQYF.

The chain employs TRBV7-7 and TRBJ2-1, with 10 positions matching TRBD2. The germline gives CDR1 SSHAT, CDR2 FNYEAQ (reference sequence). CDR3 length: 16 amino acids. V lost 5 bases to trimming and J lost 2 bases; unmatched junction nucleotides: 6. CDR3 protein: CASSPWTSGTYNEQFF. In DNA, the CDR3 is TGTGCCAGCAGCCCCTGGACTAGCGGCACCTACAATGAGCAGTTCTTC.

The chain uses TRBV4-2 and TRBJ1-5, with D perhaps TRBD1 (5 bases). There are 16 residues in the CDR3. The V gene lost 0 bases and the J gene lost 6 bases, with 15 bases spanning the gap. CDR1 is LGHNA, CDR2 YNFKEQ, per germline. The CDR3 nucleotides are TGTGCCAGCAGCCAAGAAGGTGGGCAGGGCCGTCAGCCCCAGCATTTT. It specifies CASSQEGGQGRQPQHF.

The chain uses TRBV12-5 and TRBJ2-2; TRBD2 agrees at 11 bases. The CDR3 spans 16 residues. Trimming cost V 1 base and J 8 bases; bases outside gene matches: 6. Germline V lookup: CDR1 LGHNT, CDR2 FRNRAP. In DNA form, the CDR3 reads TGTGCTAGTGGTTTGGATTTCACTAGCGGGAGAGGGGAGCTGTTTTTT. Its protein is CASGLDFTSGRGELFF.

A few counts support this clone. The DNA of the CDR3 is TGTGCCAGCAGTTGGGGACACGAGGCTTTCTTT. Encoded protein: CASSWGHEAFF. The V call is TRBV25-1, the J call TRBJ1-1; possible D gene TRBD1, 6 bases. The CDR3 sequence is 11 residues long. Looked up from germline, CDR1 is MGHDK and CDR2 is SYGVNS. V was clipped by 5 bases and J by 11 bases, with 12 bases between them.

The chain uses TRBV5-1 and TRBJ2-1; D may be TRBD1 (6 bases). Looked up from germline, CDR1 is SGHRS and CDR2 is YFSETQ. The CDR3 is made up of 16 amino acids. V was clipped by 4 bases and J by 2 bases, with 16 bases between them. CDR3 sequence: CASSPYRDDTYNEQFF. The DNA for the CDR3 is TGCGCCAGCAGCCCCTACAGGGACGATACCTACAATGAGCAGTTCTTC.

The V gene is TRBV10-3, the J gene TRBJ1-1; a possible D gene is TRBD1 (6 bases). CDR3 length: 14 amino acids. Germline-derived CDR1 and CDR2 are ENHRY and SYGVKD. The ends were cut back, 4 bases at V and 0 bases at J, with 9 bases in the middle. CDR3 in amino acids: CAISAQGMNTEAFF. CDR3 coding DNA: TGTGCCATCAGTGCACAGGGAATGAACACTGAAGCTTTCTTT.

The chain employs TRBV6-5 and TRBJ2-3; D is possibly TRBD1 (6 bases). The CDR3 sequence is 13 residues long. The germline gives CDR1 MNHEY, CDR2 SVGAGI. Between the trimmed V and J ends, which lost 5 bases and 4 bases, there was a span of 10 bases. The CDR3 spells CASSTAGADTQYF. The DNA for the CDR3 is TGTGCCAGCAGTACCGCAGGGGCAGATACGCAGTATTTT.

CDR3 bases: TGTGCCAGCAGTTTAAACAGGGGTTATGGCTACACCTTC. Its protein product is CASSLNRGYGYTF. The chain links TRBV27 to TRBJ1-2; 7 nucleotides align to TRBD1. Germline CDR1 and CDR2: MNHEY and SMNVEV (reference sequence). The trim removed 2 bases at V and 5 bases at J, leaving 2 bases unmatched. This CDR3 region has 13 residues.

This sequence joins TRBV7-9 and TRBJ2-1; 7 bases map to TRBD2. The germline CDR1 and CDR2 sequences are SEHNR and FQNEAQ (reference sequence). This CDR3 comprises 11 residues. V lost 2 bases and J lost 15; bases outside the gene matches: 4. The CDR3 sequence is CASSLREGLFF. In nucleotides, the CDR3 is TGTGCCAGCAGCTTAAGGGAGGGGCTGTTCTTC. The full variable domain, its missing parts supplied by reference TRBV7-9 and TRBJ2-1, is DTGVSQNPRHKITKRGQNVTFRCDPISEHNRLYWYRQTLGQGPEFLTYFQNEAQLEKSRLLSDRFSAERPKGSFSTLEIQRTEQGDSAMYLCASSLREGLFFGPGTRLTVL.

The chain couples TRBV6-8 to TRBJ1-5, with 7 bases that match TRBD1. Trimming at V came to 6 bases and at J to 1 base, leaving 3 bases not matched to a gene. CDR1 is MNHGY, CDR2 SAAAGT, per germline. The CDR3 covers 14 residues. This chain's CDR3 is CASSWGQSNQPQHF. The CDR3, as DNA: TGTGCCAGCAGCTGGGGACAGAGCAATCAGCCCCAGCATTTT.

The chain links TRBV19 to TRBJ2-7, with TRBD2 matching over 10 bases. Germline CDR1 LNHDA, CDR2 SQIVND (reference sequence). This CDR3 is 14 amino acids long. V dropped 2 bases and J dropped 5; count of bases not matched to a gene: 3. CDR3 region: CASSILAGVNEQYF. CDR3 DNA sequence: TGTGCCAGTAGTATACTAGCGGGAGTTAACGAGCAGTACTTC. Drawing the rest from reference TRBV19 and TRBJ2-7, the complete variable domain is DGGITQSPKYLFRKEGQNVTLSCEQNLNHDAMYWYRQDPGQGLRLIYYSQIVNDFQKGDIAEGYSVSREKKESFPLTVTSAQKNPTAFYLCASSILAGVNEQYFGPGTRLTVT.

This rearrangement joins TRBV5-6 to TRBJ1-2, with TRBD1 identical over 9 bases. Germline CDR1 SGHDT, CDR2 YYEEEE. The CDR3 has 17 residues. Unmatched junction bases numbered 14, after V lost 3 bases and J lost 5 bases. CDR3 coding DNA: TGTGCCAGCAGCTACTGGGACAGGGCACTAACTGAGTATGGCTACACCTTC. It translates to CASSYWDRALTEYGYTF.

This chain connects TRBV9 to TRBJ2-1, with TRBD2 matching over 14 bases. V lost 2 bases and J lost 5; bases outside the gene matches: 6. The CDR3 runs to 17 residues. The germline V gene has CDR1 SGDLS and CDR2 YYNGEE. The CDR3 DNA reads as TGTGCCAGCAGCGTGGAAGGACTAGCGGGAGGAAACAATGAGCAGTTCTTC. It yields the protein CASSVEGLAGGNNEQFF.